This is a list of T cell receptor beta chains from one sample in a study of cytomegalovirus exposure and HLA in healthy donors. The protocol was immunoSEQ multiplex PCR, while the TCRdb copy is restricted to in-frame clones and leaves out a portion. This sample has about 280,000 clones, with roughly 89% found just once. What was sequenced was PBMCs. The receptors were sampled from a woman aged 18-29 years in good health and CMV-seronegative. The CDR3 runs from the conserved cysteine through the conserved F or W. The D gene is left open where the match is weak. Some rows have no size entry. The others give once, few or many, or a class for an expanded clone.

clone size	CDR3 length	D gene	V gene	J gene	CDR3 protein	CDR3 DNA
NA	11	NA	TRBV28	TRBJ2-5	CASSRLETQYF	TGTGCCAGCAGCCGTTTAGAGACCCAGTACTTC
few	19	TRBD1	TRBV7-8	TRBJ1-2	CASSLLSYTPDRGLYGYTF	TGTGCCAGCAGCCTACTATCTTACACCCCCGACAGGGGTCTCTATGGCTACACCTTC
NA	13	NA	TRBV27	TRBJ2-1	CASSFDGGNEQFF	TGTGCCAGCAGTTTCGACGGGGGCAATGAGCAGTTCTTC
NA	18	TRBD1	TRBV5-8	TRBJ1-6	CASSFVIRDRADNSPLHF	TGTGCCAGCAGCTTCGTAATCCGGGACAGGGCTGATAATTCACCCCTCCACTTT
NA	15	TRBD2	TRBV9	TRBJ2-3	CASRPLAGGKDTQYF	TGTGCCAGCCGCCCACTAGCGGGGGGGAAAGATACGCAGTATTTT
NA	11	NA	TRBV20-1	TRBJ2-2	CSARDLGELFF	TGCAGTGCTAGAGATCTGGGGGAGCTGTTTTTT
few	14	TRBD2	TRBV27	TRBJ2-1	CASSVAGTYNEQFF	TGTGCCAGCAGTGTAGCGGGGACCTACAATGAGCAGTTCTTC
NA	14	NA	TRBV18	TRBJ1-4	CASSPYQGNEKLFF	TGTGCCAGCTCACCATATCAGGGTAATGAAAAACTGTTTTTT
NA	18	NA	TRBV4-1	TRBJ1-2	CASSQVSLFGGANYGYTF	TGCGCCAGCAGCCAAGTTTCATTATTTGGCGGGGCAAACTATGGCTACACCTTC
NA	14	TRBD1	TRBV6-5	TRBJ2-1	CASSRDRGDNEQFF	TGTGCCAGCAGTCGGGACAGGGGGGACAATGAGCAGTTCTTC
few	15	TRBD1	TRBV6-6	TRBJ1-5	CASSYGDRGNQPQHF	TGTGCCAGCAGTTACGGAGACAGGGGCAATCAGCCCCAGCATTTT
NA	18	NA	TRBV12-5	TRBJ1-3	CASGLSPKAGFSGNTIYF	TGTGCTAGTGGTTTGTCCCCTAAAGCGGGGTTCTCTGGAAACACCATATATTTT
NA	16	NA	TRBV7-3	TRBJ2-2	CASSRSWAGSTGELFF	TGTGCCAGCAGCCGTTCATGGGCAGGAAGCACCGGGGAGCTGTTTTTT
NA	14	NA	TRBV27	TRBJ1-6	CASSFRGFESPLHF	TGTGCCAGCAGTTTTCGGGGGTTCGAATCACCCCTCCACTTT
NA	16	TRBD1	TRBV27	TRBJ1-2	CASRPRPLDRGHGYTF	TGTGCCAGCAGACCCCGACCACTAGACAGGGGCCATGGCTACACCTTC
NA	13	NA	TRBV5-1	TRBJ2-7	CASSSQTSYEQYF	TGCGCCAGCAGCTCACAGACCTCCTACGAGCAGTACTTC
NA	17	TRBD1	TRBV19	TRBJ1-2	CASSIWDREISDYGYTF	TGTGCCAGTAGTATCTGGGACAGGGAGATTTCGGACTATGGCTACACCTTC
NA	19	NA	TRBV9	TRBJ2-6	CASSVNRVGFSSGANVLTF	TGTGCCAGCAGCGTAAACAGGGTAGGGTTCTCCTCTGGGGCCAACGTCCTGACTTTC
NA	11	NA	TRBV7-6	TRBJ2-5	CASSFGETQYF	TGTGCTAGCAGCTTCGGTGAGACCCAGTACTTC
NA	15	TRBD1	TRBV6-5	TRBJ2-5	CASSYQTGARETQYF	TGTGCCAGCAGTTACCAGACAGGGGCCCGGGAGACCCAGTACTTC
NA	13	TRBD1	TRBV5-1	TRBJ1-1	CASSPGQGKLAFF	TGCGCCAGCAGCCCGGGACAGGGGAAACTAGCTTTCTTT
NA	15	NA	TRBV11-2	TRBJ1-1	CASSSLKDMNTEAFF	TGTGCCAGCAGCTCCCTAAAGGACATGAACACTGAAGCTTTCTTT
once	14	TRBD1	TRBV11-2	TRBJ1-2	CASSFGQVPYGYTF	TGTGCCAGCAGCTTCGGACAGGTCCCCTATGGCTACACCTTC
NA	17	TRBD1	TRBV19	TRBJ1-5	CASSIGGTGRRNQPQHF	TGTGCCAGTAGTATAGGCGGGACAGGCAGACGCAATCAGCCCCAGCATTTT
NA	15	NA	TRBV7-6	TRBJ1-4	CASSSLEREGEKLFF	TGTGCCAGCAGCTCTCTTGAGAGGGAGGGGGAAAAACTGTTTTTT
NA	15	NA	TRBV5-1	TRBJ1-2	CASTVRPSERYGYTF	TGCGCCAGCACCGTCAGACCTTCAGAGAGGTATGGCTACACCTTC
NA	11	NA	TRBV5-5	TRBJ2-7	CASSATYEQYF	TGTGCCAGCAGCGCGACCTACGAGCAGTACTTC
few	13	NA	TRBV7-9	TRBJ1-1	CASSPRQNTEAFF	TGTGCCAGCAGCCCCCGACAGAACACTGAAGCTTTCTTT
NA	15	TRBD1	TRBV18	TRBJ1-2	CASSPQGALNYGYTF	TGTGCCAGCTCACCCCAGGGGGCCCTTAACTATGGCTACACCTTC
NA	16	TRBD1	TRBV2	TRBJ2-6	CASNRGVNTGANVLTF	TGTGCCAGCAACAGGGGCGTCAATACTGGGGCCAACGTCCTGACTTTC
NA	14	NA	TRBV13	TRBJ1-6	CASSLRQGNSPLHF	TGTGCCAGCAGCTTACGGCAGGGTAATTCACCCCTCCACTTT
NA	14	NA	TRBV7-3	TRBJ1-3	CASSLQGHGNTIYF	TGTGCCAGCAGCTTACAGGGGCATGGAAACACCATATATTTT
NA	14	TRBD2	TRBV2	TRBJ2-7	CASSIAGGVYEQYF	TGTGCCAGCAGCATAGCGGGGGGGGTCTACGAGCAGTACTTC
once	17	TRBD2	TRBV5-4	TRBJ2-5	CASSLAGAGGQKETQYF	TGTGCCAGCAGCTTGGCCGGAGCGGGGGGGCAGAAAGAGACCCAGTACTTC
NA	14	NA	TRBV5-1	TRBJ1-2	CASSSRRDSSGYTF	TGCGCCAGCAGCTCCCGCCGGGACTCTTCCGGCTACACCTTC
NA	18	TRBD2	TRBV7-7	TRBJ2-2	CASSPVPGLAEGTGELFF	TGTGCCAGCAGCCCTGTCCCGGGACTAGCGGAGGGCACCGGGGAGCTGTTTTTT
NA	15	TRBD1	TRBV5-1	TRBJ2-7	CASSVGTGGEYEQYF	TGCGCCAGCAGTGTCGGGACAGGGGGCGAATACGAGCAGTACTTC
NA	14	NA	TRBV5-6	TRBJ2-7	CASSLGTISYEQYF	TGTGCCAGCAGCTTGGGAACAATTTCCTACGAGCAGTACTTC
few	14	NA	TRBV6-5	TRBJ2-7	CASNTGLSSYEQYF	TGTGCCAGCAATACAGGGCTCAGCTCCTACGAGCAGTACTTC
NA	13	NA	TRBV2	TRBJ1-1	CASGRTGNTEAFF	TGTGCCAGCGGAAGGACGGGAAACACTGAAGCTTTCTTT
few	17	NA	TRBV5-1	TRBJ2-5	CASSLAPLGTNQETQYF	TGCGCCAGCAGCTTGGCCCCTCTCGGTACGAACCAAGAGACCCAGTACTTC
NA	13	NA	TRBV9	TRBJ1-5	CASSREENQPQHF	TGTGCCAGCAGCCGGGAAGAAAATCAGCCCCAGCATTTT
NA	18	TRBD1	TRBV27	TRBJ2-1	CASSFLDRGLPFYNEQFF	TGTGCCAGCAGTTTTTTGGACAGGGGCCTCCCCTTTTACAATGAGCAGTTCTTC
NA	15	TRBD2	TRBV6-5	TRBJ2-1	CASTAAGGSGNEQFF	TGTGCCAGCACCGCGGCGGGAGGGTCGGGCAATGAGCAGTTCTTC
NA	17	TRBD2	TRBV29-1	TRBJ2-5	CSVEEGLAGARGETQYF	TGCAGCGTTGAAGAGGGACTAGCGGGGGCGCGCGGGGAGACCCAGTACTTC
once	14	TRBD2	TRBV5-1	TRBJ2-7	CASSSTSGVYEQYF	TGCGCCAGCAGCTCGACTAGCGGGGTTTACGAGCAGTACTTC
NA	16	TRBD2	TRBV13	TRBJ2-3	CASSLAGLASTDTQYF	TGTGCCAGCAGCTTAGCTGGACTAGCAAGCACAGATACGCAGTATTTT
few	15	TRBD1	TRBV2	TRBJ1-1	CASRPRQGDGTEAFF	TGTGCCAGCAGACCTAGACAGGGTGACGGGACTGAAGCTTTCTTT
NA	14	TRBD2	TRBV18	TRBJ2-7	CASSPPSGGYEQYF	TGTGCCAGCTCACCACCTAGCGGGGGGTACGAGCAGTACTTC
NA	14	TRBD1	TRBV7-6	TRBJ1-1	CASTRNTGATEAFF	TGTGCCAGCACCAGAAATACAGGGGCCACTGAAGCTTTCTTT